This T cell receptor (beta chain) originates from a study of naive and memory T cell subsets. Trimming at V came to 5 bases and at J to 3 bases, leaving 8 bases not matched to a gene. This CDR3 comprises 16 residues. This clonotype was observed a few times. A UMI-containing oligonucleotide was joined by 3' ligation to the TCR cDNA template. Adult healthy volunteers gave 2.5 ml peripheral blood for whole-blood RNA. Cells were not sorted; total RNA input targeted about 1 to 1000 ng. Amplification of ligated cDNA took four PCR rounds with SP2 and nested alpha and beta constant primers. For blood and skin samples, reverse transcription used TCR alpha and beta constant primers. A single record per CDR3 protein comes from TCRdb applying MiXCR to the 5' RACE reads. Of tens of thousands of distinct CDR3 sequences in the sample, 7.6% were seen once.

V is TRBV12-3 or TRBV12-4 and J is TRBJ2-1; 9 bases line up with TRBD2. The receptor comes from a female donor in good health. The CDR3 nucleotides read TGTGCCAGCAGTCTGTTTAGCGGGGGACACTACAATGAGCAGTTCTTC. It is translated as CASSLFSGGHYNEQFF.